This T cell receptor (beta chain) comes out of a study of blood T cell repertoires in COVID-19. Authors' data handling: Estimation of nucleated cell counts relied on the amplification of reference gene primers. Clones were read by immunoSEQ multiplex PCR, and TCRdb kept only the in-frame ones, dropping some. V and J calls plus clone size are reproduced from that table; the DNA served to infer D and trimming. The sample lists some 230,000 clones; about 85% were seen once. Germline CDR1 is MNHNS and CDR2 is SASEGT. The CDR3 is 14 amino acids. V dropped 7 bases and J dropped 2 bases, with 9 bases sitting between them.

J is TRBJ2-6 and V is TRBV6-1, with D hard to call. The receptor was isolated from a man aged 45-60 years who had recovered from COVID-19. Source material: peripheral blood. DNA for the CDR3: TGTGCCAGCACCTATCTCCCTGGGGCCAACGTCCTGACTTTC. Residues: CASTYLPGANVLTF.